This T cell receptor (beta chain) emerged from a study of cytomegalovirus exposure and HLA in healthy donors. Study context: An early release of data contained roughly 90 million unique TCRs, which came from HLA-typed donors.

Use of 60 Vbeta and 13 Jbeta primers characterized the PCR. TCRdb's table, derived via immunoSEQ multiplex PCR, lists solely in-frame clones and lacks some. The sample carries 150,000 to 200,000 clones, about 65% recorded once. Findings of the study overall: For most TCR beta V segments, an earlier analysis put the productive rate at about 87% or about 30% of the time. A later analysis showed that HLA-associated TCR beta chains had undergone more clonal expansion than equally common others.

As to this clone: Its target is not known.

The sample consisted of PBMCs. This sequence was found in a man aged 40-49 years in good health and CMV-seropositive.

CDR3 region: CASSPGGKQYF. Here the CDR3 DNA reads TGTGCCAGCAGCCCCGGGGGGAAGCAGTACTTC. The rearrangement links TRBV7-2 to TRBJ2-7, with 7 bases identical to TRBD2. The germline gives CDR1 SGHTA, CDR2 FQGNSA. The length of the CDR3 is 11 residues. The junction had 3 bases not matched to a gene; V was cut back by 5 bases and J by 8 bases.